This is a list of T cell receptor beta chains from one sample in a study of T-cell memory formation after mild COVID-19. TCRdb re-derived calls from the 5' RACE reads in MiXCR, one entry per CDR3 protein. The sample contains a few hundred thousand distinct CDR3 sequences, 25% to 30% of which appear only once. Sequencing input: PBMCs or a T cell subset sorted from them (not recorded which). The receptors shown here come from an adult woman who had mild COVID-19 (a few samples of this study predate the infection). Cell type and time point are not known. CDR3s include the opening cysteine and the closing phenylalanine or tryptophan. The D gene is left open where the match is weak. Clone sizes are given selectively: once, few, many, or a class where the clone is expanded.

V gene	D gene	J gene	CDR3 length	clone size	CDR3 DNA	CDR3 protein
TRBV11-2	.	TRBJ1-1	13	few	TGTGCCAGCAGCCAAACAGGGCGAACTGAAGCTTTCTTT	CASSQTGRTEAFF
TRBV6-2/TRBV6-3	.	TRBJ2-1	14	.	TGTGCCAGCACCGAGGGGGACTCCTACAATGAGCAGTTCTTC	CASTEGDSYNEQFF
TRBV6-5	.	TRBJ2-7	14	few	TGTGCCAGCAGTTACAGGGAGAGGGGCTACGAGCAGTACTTC	CASSYRERGYEQYF
TRBV15	TRBD2	TRBJ2-1	14	few	TGTGCCACCTCGTCGCAGCGGGGGATAAATGAGCAGTTCTTC	CATSSQRGINEQFF
TRBV12-3/TRBV12-4	TRBD2	TRBJ2-5	13	once	TGTGCCAGTGGACTAGAGGTGACAGAGACCCAGTACTTC	CASGLEVTETQYF
TRBV20-1	.	TRBJ2-2	12	few	TGCAGTGCTAGAGTAGGTTCCGGGGAGCTGTTTTTT	CSARVGSGELFF
TRBV7-9	.	TRBJ2-3	15	few	TGTGCCAGCAGCTTAGGCGGGGCGCGCACAGATACGCAGTATTTT	CASSLGGARTDTQYF
TRBV5-1	TRBD2	TRBJ2-5	17	few	TGCGCCAGCAGCTTGGCTCGGACTAGCAGGGCTCCGGAGACCCAGTACTTC	CASSLARTSRAPETQYF
TRBV12-3/TRBV12-4	.	TRBJ2-1	12	many	TGTGCCAGCTCGTCCCTGAGGCGGGAGCAGTTCTTC	CASSSLRREQFF
TRBV6-5	TRBD1	TRBJ2-1	16	few	TGTGCCAGCAGTTCGGGACAGGGAACTTCCTACAATGAGCAGTTCTTC	CASSSGQGTSYNEQFF
TRBV9	.	TRBJ2-3	15	.	TGTGCCAGCAGCGTCAGTCGGGACCCCACAGATACGCAGTATTTT	CASSVSRDPTDTQYF
TRBV20-1	.	TRBJ2-1	15	.	TGCAGTGCTAGAAAAACCCCACCCCACGGCAATGAGCAGTTCTTC	CSARKTPPHGNEQFF
TRBV12-3/TRBV12-4	.	TRBJ1-1	13	.	TGTGCCAGCAGTTTCTCCAGCACCACTGAAGCTTTCTTT	CASSFSSTTEAFF
TRBV7-9	TRBD2	TRBJ2-5	15	.	TGTGCCAGCAGCTTCGGAGCGGGAGTCGGAGAGACCCAGTACTTC	CASSFGAGVGETQYF